The 21 T cell receptor beta chains listed next were all sequenced from one sample in a study of T cells in Graves' hyperthyroidism and ophthalmopathy. The investigators amplified TCR beta CDR3 regions from RNA transcripts. Using the HTBI primer set, a first-round RT-PCR was run on the TCR CDR3. TCRdb reprocessed the multiplex PCR reads with MiXCR, giving one entry per CDR3 protein. The sample holds 450,000 to 650,000 distinct CDR3 sequences, over 15% seen once. Sequenced input: blood. The source is a woman younger than 30 with Graves' ophthalmopathy.

This chain joins TRBV19 and TRBJ1-5; 8 bases line up with TRBD1. The V and J ends lost 3 bases and 2 bases, in that order; junction bases with no gene match: 6. The length of the CDR3 is 16 residues. Germline values: CDR1 LNHDA, CDR2 SQIVND (reference sequence). CDR3: CASSIPGGLGNQPQHF. CDR3 bases: TGTGCCAGTAGTATCCCAGGGGGCCTTGGCAATCAGCCCCAGCATTTT.

This chain links TRBV25-1 with TRBJ1-3; 9 nucleotides match TRBD1. The CDR3 runs to 17 residues. Germline lookup yields CDR1 MGHDK and CDR2 SYGVNS. Trimming took 6 bases from V and 3 from J; bases not matched to a gene: 12. CDR3 amino acids: CASSPAPGQGFGNTIYF. CDR3 in DNA: TGTGCCAGCAGCCCAGCTCCGGGACAGGGTTTTGGAAACACCATATATTTT.

Concerning this clonotype: The conserved closing phenylalanine or tryptophan is absent in this CDR3, likely reflecting a read error. The CDR3 DNA reads TGCAGTGCTAGAGTTAGCGGGAGGGCCTTCGAGATAAACGAGCAGTACCTC. Its protein product is CSARVSGRAFEINEQYL. The chain links TRBV20-1 to TRBJ2-7; TRBD2 matches at 11 bases. CDR1 DFQATT and CDR2 SNEGSKA come from the germline V gene (reference sequence). Germline trimming cut 1 base from V and 5 bases from J; bases unmatched to any gene: 13. The CDR3 sequence is 17 residues long.

The chain joins TRBV27 to TRBJ1-6, with 7 bases identical to TRBD1. V lost 5 bases, J lost 7 bases, and 5 bases stayed unmatched. The CDR3 contains 14 residues. The germline V gene has CDR1 MNHEY and CDR2 SMNVEV (reference sequence). The CDR3 region has the DNA TGTGCCAGCAGTGCCCGGGACAGAAATTCACCCCTCCACTTT. This encodes CASSARDRNSPLHF.

About this clonotype itself: Mismatch with germline at one junction end may stem from a read error. The chain links TRBV6-1 to TRBJ1-5; D is undetermined. Germline loops: CDR1 MNHNS, CDR2 SASEGT. This CDR3 is built from 16 residues. In DNA form, the CDR3 reads TGTGACAGCAATAGCGATTTCGCCTATAGCAATCAGCCCCAGCATTTT. As protein: CDSNSDFAYSNQPQHF.

The chain uses TRBV5-1 and TRBJ2-7; maybe TRBD1 (6 bases). Trimming cost V 0 bases and J 3 bases, with 13 bases left between them. Germline lookup yields CDR1 SGHRS and CDR2 YFSETQ. CDR3 length: 15 amino acids. The CDR3, as DNA: TGCGCCAGCAGCTTGGTTTCAGGGGATCTCTACGAGCAGTACTTC. It codes for CASSLVSGDLYEQYF.

This clonotype has at least ten counts. V gene TRBV12-3 or TRBV12-4 combines with J gene TRBJ2-4, with D possibly TRBD2 on 5 matching bases. The CDR3 is 17 residues long. V dropped 3 bases and J dropped 0 bases, with 15 bases sitting between them. CDR3 sequence reads: CASSFDAGGLAKNIQYF. Written as DNA, the CDR3 is TGTGCCAGCAGTTTCGACGCCGGAGGCCTAGCCAAAAACATTCAGTACTTC.

The CDR3, as DNA: TGCGCCAGCAGCTTCGGGCCTCTGGCGGAGACCCAGTACTTC. It specifies CASSFGPLAETQYF. The V gene is TRBV5-1, the J gene TRBJ2-5, with D uncertain. Germline CDR1 SGHRS, CDR2 YFSETQ. V was clipped by 2 bases and J by 5 bases, with 13 bases between them. There are 14 residues in the CDR3. The whole variable domain, filled in from reference TRBV5-1 and TRBJ2-5, reads KAGVTQTPRYLIKTRGQQVTLSCSPISGHRSVSWYQQTPGQGLQFLFEYFSETQRNKGNFPGRFSGRQFSNSRSEMNVSTLELGDSALYLCASSFGPLAETQYFGPGTRLLVL.

This clonotype was observed a few times. This rearrangement joins TRBV19 to TRBJ2-5; maybe TRBD2 (5 bases). Germline V lookup: CDR1 LNHDA, CDR2 SQIVND (reference sequence). The CDR3 covers 14 residues. With 1 base removed from V and 4 bases from J, the gap between germline ends came to 10 bases. CDR3 amino acids: CASSIGGSGETQYF. CDR3 DNA sequence: TGTGCCAGTAGTATAGGTGGGAGCGGAGAGACCCAGTACTTC. The variable domain in full, completed from reference TRBV19 and TRBJ2-5, reads DGGITQSPKYLFRKEGQNVTLSCEQNLNHDAMYWYRQDPGQGLRLIYYSQIVNDFQKGDIAEGYSVSREKKESFPLTVTSAQKNPTAFYLCASSIGGSGETQYFGPGTRLLVL.

The V gene is TRBV30, the J gene TRBJ2-2, with unresolved D. Germline assignment: CDR1 GTSNPN and CDR2 SVGIG (reference sequence). The V end lost 1 base, the J end lost 4 bases, and 1 base lay between the germline ends. CDR3 size: 11 residues. CDR3 residues: CAWSGTGELFF. CDR3 coding DNA: TGTGCCTGGAGTGGCACCGGGGAGCTGTTTTTT. Looking up the rest from reference TRBV30 and TRBJ2-2 gives the full variable domain: SQTIHQWPATLVQPVGSPLSLECTVEGTSNPNLYWYRQAAGRGLQLLFYSVGIGQISSEVPQNLSASRPQDRQFILSSKKLLLSDSGFYLCAWSGTGELFFGEGSRLTVL.

This clonotype was seen a few times. The chain has TRBV11-2 and TRBJ2-7, with TRBD2 as a possible D gene (6 bases). The CDR3 spans 17 residues. Trimming cost V 1 base and J 4 bases, with 20 bases left between them. Germline-derived CDR1 and CDR2 are SGHAT and FQNNGV. The CDR3 region is CASSLGGRAGKSYEQYF. The CDR3 DNA sequence: TGTGCCAGCAGCTTAGGAGGAAGGGCGGGGAAAAGTTACGAGCAGTACTTC.

The rearrangement uses TRBV28 and TRBJ2-7; 11 bases are shared with TRBD1. V shed 11 bases, J shed 3 bases, and the junction held 6 bases outside the gene matches. Per the germline V gene, CDR1 is MDHEN and CDR2 is SYDVKM. The CDR3 consists of 13 residues. The CDR3 loop reads CAGAGTGGYEQYF. The CDR3, as DNA: TGTGCCGGCGCCGGGACAGGGGGCTACGAGCAGTACTTC.

This clonotype has at least ten counts. The chain couples TRBV27 to TRBJ2-3, with D possibly being TRBD2 (6 bases). The V end lost 7 bases, the J end lost 0 bases, and 11 bases lay between the germline ends. The CDR3 sequence is 14 residues long. The germline V gene has CDR1 MNHEY and CDR2 SMNVEV (reference sequence). This chain's CDR3 is CASIGGLSTDTQYF. The CDR3 DNA reads TGTGCCAGCATCGGGGGACTTAGCACAGATACGCAGTATTTT.

The rearrangement links TRBV27 to TRBJ2-5, with 13 bases lining up with TRBD2. The CDR3 sequence is 16 residues long. V shed 4 bases, J shed 5 bases, and the junction held 7 bases outside the gene matches. Per germline, CDR1 MNHEY and CDR2 SMNVEV (reference sequence). The CDR3 DNA follows: TGTGCCAGCAGTTCGATCTCGACTAGCGGGGGGGAGACCCAGTACTTC. Translation: CASSSISTSGGETQYF.

This clonotype was counted many times. The chain couples TRBV28 to TRBJ2-7; D is unresolved. V was pared by 9 bases and J by 2 bases, with 17 bases between. This CDR3 spans 14 amino acids. Germline loops: CDR1 MDHEN, CDR2 SYDVKM. The CDR3 DNA reads TGTGCCAGTTTGACTTCCGGAGAACCCTACGAGCAGTACTTC. Protein: CASLTSGEPYEQYF.

This clonotype was seen many times. The chain recombines TRBV30 with TRBJ1-2, with 7 bases identical to TRBD1. Germline CDR1 reads GTSNPN; CDR2 reads SVGIG (reference sequence). The CDR3 is made up of 12 amino acids. Trimming at V came to 0 bases and at J to 13 bases, leaving 8 bases not matched to a gene. The CDR3 here is CAWSVGTVFFTF. The CDR3 DNA reads as TGTGCCTGGAGTGTAGGGACAGTTTTTTTCACCTTC.

In this sample, this clonotype turned up many times. J is TRBJ2-7 and V is TRBV7-2; 9 positions match TRBD2. The CDR3 covers 13 residues. V lost 3 bases, J lost 7 bases, and 4 bases stayed unmatched. Germline CDR1 SGHTA, CDR2 FQGNSA. Here the CDR3 reads CASSFSGSGEQYF. DNA for the CDR3: TGTGCCAGCAGCTTTAGCGGGAGCGGTGAGCAGTACTTC. The variable domain in full, completed from reference TRBV7-2 and TRBJ2-7, reads GAGVSQSPSNKVTEKGKDVELRCDPISGHTALYWYRQSLGQGLEFLIYFQGNSAPDKSGLPSDRFSAERTGGSVSTLTIQRTQQEDSAVYLCASSFSGSGEQYFGPGTRLTVT.

This clonotype was picked up many times. This sequence joins TRBV20-1 and TRBJ1-2; possible D gene TRBD1, 6 bases. The V gene lost 6 bases and the J gene lost 0 bases, with 11 bases spanning the gap. Germline values: CDR1 DFQATT, CDR2 SNEGSKA (reference sequence). The CDR3 is 13 residues long. The DNA for the CDR3 is TGCAGTGCACGAGGGGGAGCTAACTATGGCTACACCTTC. It encodes CSARGGANYGYTF.

This clonotype was observed a few times. The chain has TRBV20-1 and TRBJ1-4; TRBD1 aligns across 9 bases. Germline V gene lookup returns CDR1 DFQATT and CDR2 SNEGSKA (reference sequence). CDR3 length: 15 amino acids. J gave up 7 bases and V 0 bases, and 6 bases lay outside the gene matches. CDR3 sequence reads: CSARDHGTGLEKLFF. The CDR3 DNA is TGCAGTGCTAGAGATCATGGGACAGGGCTTGAAAAACTGTTTTTT.

The chain combines TRBV4-1 with TRBJ2-5, with 8 bases fitting TRBD2. CDR1 is MGHRA, CDR2 YSYEKL, per germline. CDR3 length: 15 residues. J was trimmed by 2 bases and V by 4 bases; bases with no gene match: 6. CDR3 region: CASSPRGGVQETQYF. The CDR3 bases are TGCGCCAGCAGCCCCCGGGGGGGGGTTCAAGAGACCCAGTACTTC.

This clonotype was counted many times. This chain joins TRBV28 and TRBJ2-1; D may be TRBD1 (6 bases). V was cut by 4 bases and J by 6 bases, with 10 bases left in between. Germline CDR1 and CDR2: MDHEN and SYDVKM. The CDR3 is 13 amino acids. CDR3 amino acids: CASSSTDSNEQFF. The CDR3 DNA sequence: TGTGCCAGCAGTTCAACGGACAGCAATGAGCAGTTCTTC.